This T cell receptor (beta chain) was profiled in a study of cytotoxic CD8 clonotypes in ibrutinib-treated CLL. Study overall: Samples yielded averages of 250,000 or so productive templates and fewer than 95,000 productive rearrangements.

The germline V gene has CDR1 KGHSH and CDR2 LQKENI. The V and J ends lost 4 bases and 0 bases, in that order; junction bases with no gene match: 9. The CDR3 is 16 residues long. TCRdb's copy holds only in-frame clones and misses some; the assay was immunoSEQ multiplex PCR. This sample has tens of thousands of clones, with 55% to 65% found just once. This TCR came from a human donor with chronic lymphocytic leukemia. Material: PBMCs, obtained after 24 months of ibrutinib treatment. J is TRBJ2-7 and V is TRBV18; 7 bases fit TRBD2. The CDR3: CASSLYSGPSSYEQYF. The CDR3, as DNA: TGTGCCAGCTCACTATATAGCGGGCCGAGCTCCTACGAGCAGTACTTC.